This note documents a single T cell receptor (beta chain) sequence. This entry is derived from a study of blood T cell repertoires in COVID-19. Across the study: Sites across the United States, Italy and Spain contributed samples from acute and convalescent COVID-19. PBMCs, B-cell-depleted T cells, or T cells provided the cDNA or gDNA that made up the material.

Sequencing was performed with immunoSEQ multiplex PCR; in TCRdb, only in-frame clones are kept and a portion is missing. The table lists a few hundred thousand clones, about 88% of them singletons. Per germline, CDR1 MNHEY and CDR2 SVGAGI. The CDR3 has 13 amino acids. V dropped 10 bases and J dropped 3; count of bases not matched to a gene: 8. The sample comprised peripheral blood. This TCR was sampled from a man aged 55-75 years who had recovered from COVID-19. J is TRBJ2-7 and V is TRBV6-5, with 8 positions matching TRBD1. The CDR3 DNA follows: TGTGCCATCGACGGACAGGGCGTCTACGAGCAGTACTTC. The encoded protein is CAIDGQGVYEQYF.